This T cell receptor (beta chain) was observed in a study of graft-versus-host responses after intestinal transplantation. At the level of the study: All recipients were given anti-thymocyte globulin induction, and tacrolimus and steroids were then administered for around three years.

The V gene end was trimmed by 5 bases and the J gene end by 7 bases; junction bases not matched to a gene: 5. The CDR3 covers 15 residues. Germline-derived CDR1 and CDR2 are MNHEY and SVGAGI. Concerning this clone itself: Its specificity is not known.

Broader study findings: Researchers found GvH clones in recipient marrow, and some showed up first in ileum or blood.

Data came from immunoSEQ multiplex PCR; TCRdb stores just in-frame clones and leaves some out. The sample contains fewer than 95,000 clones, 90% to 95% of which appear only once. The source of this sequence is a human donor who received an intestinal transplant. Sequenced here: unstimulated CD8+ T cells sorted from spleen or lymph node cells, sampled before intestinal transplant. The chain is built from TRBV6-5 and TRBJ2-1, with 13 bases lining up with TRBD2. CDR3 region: CASSLTSGGRNEQFF. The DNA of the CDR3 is TGTGCCAGCAGTCTGACTAGCGGGGGGCGAAATGAGCAGTTCTTC.